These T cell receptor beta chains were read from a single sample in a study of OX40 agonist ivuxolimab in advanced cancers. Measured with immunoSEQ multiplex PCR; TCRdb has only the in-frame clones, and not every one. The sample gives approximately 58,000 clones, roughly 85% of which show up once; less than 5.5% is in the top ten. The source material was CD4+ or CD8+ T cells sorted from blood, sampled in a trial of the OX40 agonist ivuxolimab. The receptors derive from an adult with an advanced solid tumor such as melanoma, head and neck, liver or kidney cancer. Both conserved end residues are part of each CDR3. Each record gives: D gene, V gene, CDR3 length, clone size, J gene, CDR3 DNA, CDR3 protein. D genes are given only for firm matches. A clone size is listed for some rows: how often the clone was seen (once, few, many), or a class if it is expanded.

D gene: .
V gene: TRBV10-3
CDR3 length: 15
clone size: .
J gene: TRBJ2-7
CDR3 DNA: TGTGCCATCAGTGAGTCAGGGGCTAGAATCCCCGAGCAGTACTTC
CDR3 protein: CAISESGARIPEQYF

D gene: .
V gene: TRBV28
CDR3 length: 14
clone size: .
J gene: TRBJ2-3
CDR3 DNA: TGTGCCAGCAGTCCGGGGCAGAACACAGATACGCAGTATTTT
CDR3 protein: CASSPGQNTDTQYF

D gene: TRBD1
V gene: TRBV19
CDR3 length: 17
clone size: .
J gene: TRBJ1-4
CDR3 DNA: TGTGCCAGTAGTCGGACAGGGATGGGGCCAACTAATGAAAAACTGTTTTTT
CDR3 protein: CASSRTGMGPTNEKLFF

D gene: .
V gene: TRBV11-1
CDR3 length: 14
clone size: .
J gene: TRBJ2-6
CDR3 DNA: TGTGCCAGCAGCCCCACTTCAGGGGCCAACGTCCTGACTTTC
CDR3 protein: CASSPTSGANVLTF

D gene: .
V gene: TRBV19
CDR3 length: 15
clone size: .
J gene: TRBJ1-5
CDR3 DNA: TGTGCCAGTAGTCCCCCGGGGGCTAGCAATCAGCCCCAGCATTTT
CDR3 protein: CASSPPGASNQPQHF

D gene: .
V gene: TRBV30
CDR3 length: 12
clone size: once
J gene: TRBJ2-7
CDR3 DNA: TGTGCCTGGAACAGGGACAGCGGGGAGCAGTACTTC
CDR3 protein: CAWNRDSGEQYF

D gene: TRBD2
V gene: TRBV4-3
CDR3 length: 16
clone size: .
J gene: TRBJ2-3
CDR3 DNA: TGCGCCAGCAGCCCCACCCCCGGGACTAGAGCAGATACGCAGTATTTT
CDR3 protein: CASSPTPGTRADTQYF

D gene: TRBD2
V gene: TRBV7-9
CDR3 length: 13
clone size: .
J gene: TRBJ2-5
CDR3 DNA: TGTGCCAGCAGCCCGGGGGGGTCCCAGACCCAGTACTTC
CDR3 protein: CASSPGGSQTQYF

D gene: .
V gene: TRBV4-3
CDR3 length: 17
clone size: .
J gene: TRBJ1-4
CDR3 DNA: TGCGCCAGCAGCCAATTCGAGAAGGCAGGGGCGGTTGAAAAACTGTTTTTT
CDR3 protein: CASSQFEKAGAVEKLFF

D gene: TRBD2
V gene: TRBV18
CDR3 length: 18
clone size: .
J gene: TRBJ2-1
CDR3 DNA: TGTGCCAGCTCACGGGTTAGCGGGAGGGGAAGCTCCTACAATGAGCAGTTCTTC
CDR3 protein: CASSRVSGRGSSYNEQFF

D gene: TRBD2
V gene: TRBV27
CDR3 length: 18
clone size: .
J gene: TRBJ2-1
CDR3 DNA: TGTGCCAGCAGTTTCGGGGTACTAGCGGGAGTGAAGTACAATGAGCAGTTCTTC
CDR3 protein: CASSFGVLAGVKYNEQFF

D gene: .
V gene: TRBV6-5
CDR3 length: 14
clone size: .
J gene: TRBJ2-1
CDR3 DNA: TGTGCCAGCAGTTACTCAGCTAACGTCAATGAGCAGTTCTTC
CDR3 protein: CASSYSANVNEQFF

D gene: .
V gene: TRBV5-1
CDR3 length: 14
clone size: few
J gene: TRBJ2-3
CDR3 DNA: TGCGCCAGCAGCTTGGGTTGGGGGATAGATACGCAGTATTTT
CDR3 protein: CASSLGWGIDTQYF

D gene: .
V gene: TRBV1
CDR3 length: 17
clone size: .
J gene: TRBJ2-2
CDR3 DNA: TGCACCAGCTCGGGACTAGCGGGAGGTTCGAACACCGGGGAGCTGTTTTTT
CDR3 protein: CTSSGLAGGSNTGELFF

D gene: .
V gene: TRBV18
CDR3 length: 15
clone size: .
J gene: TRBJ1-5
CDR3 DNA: TGTGCCAGCTCACCCCGGGCGGATAGCAATCAGCCCCAGCATTTT
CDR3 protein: CASSPRADSNQPQHF

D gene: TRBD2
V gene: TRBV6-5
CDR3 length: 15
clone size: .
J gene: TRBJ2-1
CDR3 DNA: TGTGCCAGCAGTTACGGGCCTAGCGGGTACAATGAGCAGTTCTTC
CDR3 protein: CASSYGPSGYNEQFF

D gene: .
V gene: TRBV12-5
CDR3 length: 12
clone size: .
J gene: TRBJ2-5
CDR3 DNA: TGTGCTAGTGGTTCCGGGGGAGAGACCCAGTACTTC
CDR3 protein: CASGSGGETQYF

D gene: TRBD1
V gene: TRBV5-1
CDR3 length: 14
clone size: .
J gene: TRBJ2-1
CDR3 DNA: TGCGCCAGCTCCGGGACAGGGATGGACAATGAGCAGTTCTTC
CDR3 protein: CASSGTGMDNEQFF

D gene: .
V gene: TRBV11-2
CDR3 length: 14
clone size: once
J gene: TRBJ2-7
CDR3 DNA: TGTGCCAGCAGCATCAACAGGTTCTCCTACGAGCAGTACTTC
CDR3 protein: CASSINRFSYEQYF

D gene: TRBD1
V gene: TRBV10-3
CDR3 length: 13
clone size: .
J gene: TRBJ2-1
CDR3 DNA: TGTGCCATCAGTGAAGAGGGGGCAACTAAGCAGTTCTTC
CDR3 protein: CAISEEGATKQFF

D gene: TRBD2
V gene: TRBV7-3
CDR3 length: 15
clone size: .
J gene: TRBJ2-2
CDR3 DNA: TGTGCCAGCAGCCCATTCACTAGCGGGACCGGGGAGCTGTTTTTT
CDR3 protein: CASSPFTSGTGELFF

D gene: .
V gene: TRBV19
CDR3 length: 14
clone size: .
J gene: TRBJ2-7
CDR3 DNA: TGTGCCAGTAGTACAGGAGGAGAGAATTACGAGCAGTACTTC
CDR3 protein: CASSTGGENYEQYF

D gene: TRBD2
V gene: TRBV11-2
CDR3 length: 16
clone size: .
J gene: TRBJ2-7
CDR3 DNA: TGTGCCAGCAGCCCCGGGACTAGCGGGTTGTCCTACGAGCAGTACTTC
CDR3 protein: CASSPGTSGLSYEQYF

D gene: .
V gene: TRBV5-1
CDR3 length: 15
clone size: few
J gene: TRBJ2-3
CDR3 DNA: TGCGCCAGCAGCTTGGCCAGCTCAGGCGCAGATACGCAGTATTTT
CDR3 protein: CASSLASSGADTQYF

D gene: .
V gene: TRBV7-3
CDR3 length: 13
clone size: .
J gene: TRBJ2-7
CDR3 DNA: TGTGCCAGCAGCCCCACGGGGGTGAACGAGCAGTACTTC
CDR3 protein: CASSPTGVNEQYF